The 20 T cell receptor beta chains presented below share a single source sample, sequenced in a study of blood T cells in healthy people across ages. Primers used in a second PCR of about 6 to 12 cycles were a sample-barcoded 5' primer and a J-beta primer mix. TCRdb ran MiXCR on the 5' RACE reads and lists one entry per CDR3 protein. Here the sample spans 500,000 to 600,000 distinct CDR3 sequences, 27% being singletons. Sequencing was done on a sample of blood. Receptors were obtained from a woman in her seventies in good health.

This clonotype showed up just a few times. The chain combines TRBV29-1 with TRBJ1-2, with D maybe TRBD1 (6 bases). The germline V and J ends were trimmed by 7 bases and 9 bases, with 15 bases remaining between them. The CDR3 consists of 11 residues. Germline-derived CDR1 and CDR2 are SQVTM and ANQGSEA. The CDR3: CSDGTGNRYTF. In DNA, the CDR3 is TGCAGCGATGGAACAGGGAATCGCTACACCTTC.

There are a few counts of this clonotype. This chain uses TRBV6-5 with TRBJ2-7; D unclear. Trimming cost V 2 bases and J 2 bases, with 10 bases left between them. Germline-derived CDR1 and CDR2 are MNHEY and SVGAGI. There are 14 residues in the CDR3. CDR3 DNA sequence: TGTGCCAGCAGTTACGGGCAGGCGCCCTACGAGCAGTACTTC. Its translation is CASSYGQAPYEQYF.

The rearrangement links TRBV6-5 to TRBJ1-2; 7 bases fit TRBD1. Germline lookup yields CDR1 MNHEY and CDR2 SVGAGI. J lost 0 bases, V lost 4 bases, and 8 bases had no gene match. This CDR3 spans 16 amino acids. The CDR3 bases are TGTGCCAGCAGTTCCGTCCCCAGGGGGACTAACTATGGCTACACCTTC. Its protein product is CASSSVPRGTNYGYTF.

This clonotype occurred a few times. The chain is built from TRBV29-1 and TRBJ2-1, with 7 bases lining up with TRBD2. This CDR3 is 14 amino acids long. CDR1 and CDR2 (germline): SQVTM, ANQGSEA. Germline trimming cut 7 bases from V and 7 bases from J; bases unmatched to any gene: 13. The CDR3 sequence is CSGGRTGGRNEQFF. The CDR3 DNA reads TGCAGCGGGGGCAGGACGGGGGGTCGGAATGAGCAGTTCTTC.

This clonotype was seen repeatedly, ten times or more. The chain combines TRBV9 with TRBJ2-5; the D gene is possibly TRBD1 (5 bases). Matching the DNA end better, TRBJ2-7 makes the J call doubtful. Germline CDR1 is SGDLS and CDR2 is YYNGEE. The CDR3 totals 18 residues. CDR3 sequence reads: CASSVEPGVGAPGYEQYF. CDR3 sequence (DNA): TGTGCCAGCAGCGTGGAGCCAGGCGTTGGGGCGCCGGGCTACGAGCAGTACTTC.

The CDR3: CASSPRATNEKLFF. The DNA of the CDR3 is TGTGCCAGCAGCCCCAGGGCAACTAATGAAAAACTGTTTTTT. J is TRBJ1-4 and V is TRBV7-2; D is possibly TRBD1 (5 bases). Trimming took 5 bases from V and 0 from J, leaving 7 bases between them. CDR1 is SGHTA and CDR2 is FQGNSA in the germline V gene. The CDR3 consists of 14 residues.

The V and J genes are TRBV20-1 and TRBJ2-5; 13 positions match TRBD2. CDR1 and CDR2 (germline): DFQATT, SNEGSKA (reference sequence). Trimming cost V 3 bases and J 5 bases; bases outside gene matches: 6. The CDR3 has 15 residues. As DNA, the CDR3 is TGCAGTGCTAGGGGGACTAGCGGGGTTGGGGAGACCCAGTACTTC. Translating gives CSARGTSGVGETQYF.

V gene TRBV11-2 combines with J gene TRBJ1-3, with TRBD1 as a possible D gene (5 bases). The CDR3 spans 16 residues. Trimming took off 5 bases at V and 4 bases at J, with 18 bases between the two ends. CDR1 is SGHAT and CDR2 is FQNNGV in the germline V gene. CDR3 nucleotides: TGTGCCAGCAGCCCCAGTTCAGGGTCGATGGGAAACACCATATATTTT. Encoded protein: CASSPSSGSMGNTIYF.

The rearrangement uses TRBV29-1 and TRBJ2-5; 7 bases are shared with TRBD1. CDR1 is SQVTM, CDR2 ANQGSEA, per germline. The CDR3 spans 14 residues. The V and J ends lost 4 bases and 4 bases, in that order; junction bases with no gene match: 9. CDR3 bases: TGCAGCGTTGCCCCCAGACAGGGAAGAGAGACCCAGTACTTC. It codes for CSVAPRQGRETQYF.

This clonotype has ten or more counts. The chain combines TRBV10-3 with TRBJ2-1; TRBD1 aligns across 9 bases. CDR3 length: 15 amino acids. The V gene's germline CDR1 is ENHRY and CDR2 SYGVKD. V dropped 6 bases and J dropped 7; count of bases not matched to a gene: 10. CDR3: CAISVQGALSNEQFF. The CDR3 region has the DNA TGTGCCATCAGCGTACAGGGGGCCCTGTCTAATGAGCAGTTCTTC.

This clonotype was observed a handful of times. The chain recombines TRBV5-1 with TRBJ1-1, with unresolved D. The CDR3 is 13 amino acids. From germline, CDR1 is SGHRS and CDR2 YFSETQ. Trimming removed 0 bases at V and 10 bases at J, with 13 bases between. CDR3 residues: CASSLDGKRGAFF. The CDR3 DNA is TGCGCCAGCAGCTTGGACGGGAAAAGAGGAGCTTTCTTT. The full variable domain, rest sourced from reference TRBV5-1 and TRBJ1-1, is KAGVTQTPRYLIKTRGQQVTLSCSPISGHRSVSWYQQTPGQGLQFLFEYFSETQRNKGNFPGRFSGRQFSNSRSEMNVSTLELGDSALYLCASSLDGKRGAFFGQGTRLTVV.

The table lists this clonotype with a few counts. The rearrangement links TRBV7-9 to TRBJ1-2; no clear D gene. Germline V gene data show CDR1 as SEHNR and CDR2 as FQNEAQ (reference sequence). V lost 0 bases and J lost 1, with 9 bases in between. The CDR3 loop spans 15 amino acids. Here the CDR3 DNA reads TGTGCCAGCAGCTTAGCATTAGGGAGTAACTATGGCTACACCTTC. Translation: CASSLALGSNYGYTF.

The CDR3 loop reads CASSVGLAGQETQYF. CDR3 DNA sequence: TGCGCCAGCAGCGTGGGACTAGCGGGGCAAGAGACCCAGTACTTC. The chain combines TRBV5-1 with TRBJ2-5; 13 bases fit TRBD2. This CDR3 region has 15 residues. Germline loops: CDR1 SGHRS, CDR2 YFSETQ. J gave up 2 bases and V 4 bases, and 2 bases lay outside the gene matches.

This clonotype was counted a few times. The chain is built from TRBV12-3 or TRBV12-4 and TRBJ1-1; D possibly corresponds to TRBD1 (5 bases). Deletions cut 7 bases from V and 0 bases from J, with 18 bases between. The CDR3 runs to 16 residues. CDR3 region: CASNTPPSRVNTEAFF. In nucleotides, the CDR3 is TGTGCCAGCAACACCCCACCTTCCAGGGTGAACACTGAAGCTTTCTTT.

This clonotype was seen many times. This chain joins TRBV20-1 and TRBJ2-4; tentative D call: TRBD2 (6 bases). The CDR3 sequence is 13 residues long. The V end was cut by 3 bases, the J end by 6 bases, with 12 bases between. From germline, CDR1 is DFQATT and CDR2 SNEGSKA (reference sequence). The CDR3 nucleotides are TGCAGTGCTAGGGATACTAGCAGAAACATTCAGTACTTC. This encodes CSARDTSRNIQYF.

This clonotype showed up many times. J is TRBJ1-4 and V is TRBV4-1; D is possibly TRBD1 (5 bases). Germline V gives CDR1 MGHRA, CDR2 YSYEKL. V lost 3 bases and J 3 bases, leaving 20 bases between the germline ends. The CDR3 covers 18 residues. CDR3 nucleotides: TGCGCCAGCAGCCAGCCGGGACTGAAAGCCGGACCTAATGAAAAACTGTTTTTT. Residues: CASSQPGLKAGPNEKLFF.

The chain has TRBV7-2 and TRBJ2-7, with TRBD1 identical over 8 bases. The junction had 7 bases not matched to a gene; V was cut back by 2 bases and J by 4 bases. Germline V gene sequence: CDR1 SGHTA, CDR2 FQGNSA. The CDR3 has 15 residues. The CDR3 bases are TGTGCCAGCAGCTTAAGCAGGGGGCCTCTGTACGAGCAGTACTTC. Amino acids: CASSLSRGPLYEQYF.

This clonotype has just a few counts. The chain is built from TRBV4-3 and TRBJ1-4, with 7 bases aligning to TRBD1. V lost 5 bases, J lost 7 bases, and 19 bases stayed unmatched. This CDR3 is built from 18 residues. CDR1 is LGHNA, CDR2 YSLEER, per germline. In nucleotides, the CDR3 is TGCGCCAGCAGCAATAGCGCGACAGGGACCGGGTTGAGTGAAAAACTGTTTTTT. Translated: CASSNSATGTGLSEKLFF.

In this sample, this clonotype turned up a few times. The chain links TRBV5-1 to TRBJ2-5, with D possibly called TRBD1 or TRBD2 (5 bases each). V dropped 5 bases and J dropped 5 bases, with 16 bases sitting between them. Germline CDR1 is SGHRS and CDR2 is YFSETQ. The CDR3 is 14 residues long. The CDR3 nucleotides read TGCGCCAGCAGGAGGAACGGGGCAGCGGAGACCCAGTACTTC. Protein: CASRRNGAAETQYF.

The genes are TRBV20-1 and TRBJ2-1; 11 nucleotides agree with TRBD2. Per germline, CDR1 DFQATT and CDR2 SNEGSKA (reference sequence). The CDR3 has 15 amino acids. V lost 5 bases and J lost 7; bases outside the gene matches: 10. The CDR3 region has the DNA TGCAGTGCTGTTAGTAGCGGGGGGGCAGTAAATGAGCAGTTCTTC. This codes for CSAVSSGGAVNEQFF.